This T cell receptor (beta chain) appears in the sequencing data of a study of hypomethylating agent response in myelodysplastic syndrome. Study details: Either azacitidine (about 70% of the 11) or decitabine (3 of 11) was given. Mean age was approximately 72 +/- 6.3 years; diploid cytogenetics predominated.

Authors' methods: Previously reported viral-epitope specificity per VDJdb covered less than 2% of 168,753 unique clonotypes. Generated by immunoSEQ multiplex PCR, the TCRdb table keeps only in-frame clones and is missing some. D and trimming were read from the DNA, whereas the V and J calls and clone size are those reported in that table. Among thousands of clones, 87% were seen once, and the ten largest hold approximately 15%. This clone was found once. No T-cell subset sorting was done; bone marrow was analyzed in bulk. Trimming took 6 bases from V and 5 from J, leaving 17 bases between them. The CDR3 consists of 16 residues. CDR1 and CDR2 from the germline V gene are MGHDK and SYGVNS.

The TCR sequence derives from a human donor with myelodysplastic syndrome. The genes are TRBV25-1 and TRBJ1-6; D not certain. This specimen was bone marrow, taken before or after starting hypomethylating agent treatment for myelodysplastic syndrome (not recorded which). The CDR3 DNA reads as TGTGCCAGCAGCACCTTAGAGCGGGCGGATAATTCACCCCTCCACTTT. Its protein is CASSTLERADNSPLHF.